This TCR beta chain comes out of a study of OX40 agonist ivuxolimab in advanced cancers. General study results and limits: Expanded clones were, on average, more numerous in CD8+ T cells than in CD4+. Some nonresponders likewise displayed low normalized T-cell clonal expansion.

Clones were sequenced by immunoSEQ multiplex PCR, and TCRdb holds only the in-frame ones, with some missing. The table has approximately 89,000 clones, around nine tenths seen once. CDR3 size: 16 residues. Germline V gene lookup returns CDR1 MNHNY and CDR2 SVGAGI (reference sequence). V was shortened by 2 bases and J by 0 bases, with 11 bases between the two germline ends. This clone was picked up one time. The antigen remains unidentified. Sampled blood was obtained at baseline, cycle 4 day 1, and cycle 7 day 1. The TCR was taken from an adult with an advanced solid tumor such as melanoma, head and neck, liver or kidney cancer. The starting material was CD4+ or CD8+ T cells sorted from blood, obtained in a trial of the OX40 agonist ivuxolimab. The chain links TRBV6-6 to TRBJ1-5; D might be TRBD1 (6 bases). The CDR3 sequence: CASSYRGGHSNQPQHF. Written as DNA, the CDR3 is TGTGCCAGCAGTTACCGGGGGGGGCATAGCAATCAGCCCCAGCATTTT.